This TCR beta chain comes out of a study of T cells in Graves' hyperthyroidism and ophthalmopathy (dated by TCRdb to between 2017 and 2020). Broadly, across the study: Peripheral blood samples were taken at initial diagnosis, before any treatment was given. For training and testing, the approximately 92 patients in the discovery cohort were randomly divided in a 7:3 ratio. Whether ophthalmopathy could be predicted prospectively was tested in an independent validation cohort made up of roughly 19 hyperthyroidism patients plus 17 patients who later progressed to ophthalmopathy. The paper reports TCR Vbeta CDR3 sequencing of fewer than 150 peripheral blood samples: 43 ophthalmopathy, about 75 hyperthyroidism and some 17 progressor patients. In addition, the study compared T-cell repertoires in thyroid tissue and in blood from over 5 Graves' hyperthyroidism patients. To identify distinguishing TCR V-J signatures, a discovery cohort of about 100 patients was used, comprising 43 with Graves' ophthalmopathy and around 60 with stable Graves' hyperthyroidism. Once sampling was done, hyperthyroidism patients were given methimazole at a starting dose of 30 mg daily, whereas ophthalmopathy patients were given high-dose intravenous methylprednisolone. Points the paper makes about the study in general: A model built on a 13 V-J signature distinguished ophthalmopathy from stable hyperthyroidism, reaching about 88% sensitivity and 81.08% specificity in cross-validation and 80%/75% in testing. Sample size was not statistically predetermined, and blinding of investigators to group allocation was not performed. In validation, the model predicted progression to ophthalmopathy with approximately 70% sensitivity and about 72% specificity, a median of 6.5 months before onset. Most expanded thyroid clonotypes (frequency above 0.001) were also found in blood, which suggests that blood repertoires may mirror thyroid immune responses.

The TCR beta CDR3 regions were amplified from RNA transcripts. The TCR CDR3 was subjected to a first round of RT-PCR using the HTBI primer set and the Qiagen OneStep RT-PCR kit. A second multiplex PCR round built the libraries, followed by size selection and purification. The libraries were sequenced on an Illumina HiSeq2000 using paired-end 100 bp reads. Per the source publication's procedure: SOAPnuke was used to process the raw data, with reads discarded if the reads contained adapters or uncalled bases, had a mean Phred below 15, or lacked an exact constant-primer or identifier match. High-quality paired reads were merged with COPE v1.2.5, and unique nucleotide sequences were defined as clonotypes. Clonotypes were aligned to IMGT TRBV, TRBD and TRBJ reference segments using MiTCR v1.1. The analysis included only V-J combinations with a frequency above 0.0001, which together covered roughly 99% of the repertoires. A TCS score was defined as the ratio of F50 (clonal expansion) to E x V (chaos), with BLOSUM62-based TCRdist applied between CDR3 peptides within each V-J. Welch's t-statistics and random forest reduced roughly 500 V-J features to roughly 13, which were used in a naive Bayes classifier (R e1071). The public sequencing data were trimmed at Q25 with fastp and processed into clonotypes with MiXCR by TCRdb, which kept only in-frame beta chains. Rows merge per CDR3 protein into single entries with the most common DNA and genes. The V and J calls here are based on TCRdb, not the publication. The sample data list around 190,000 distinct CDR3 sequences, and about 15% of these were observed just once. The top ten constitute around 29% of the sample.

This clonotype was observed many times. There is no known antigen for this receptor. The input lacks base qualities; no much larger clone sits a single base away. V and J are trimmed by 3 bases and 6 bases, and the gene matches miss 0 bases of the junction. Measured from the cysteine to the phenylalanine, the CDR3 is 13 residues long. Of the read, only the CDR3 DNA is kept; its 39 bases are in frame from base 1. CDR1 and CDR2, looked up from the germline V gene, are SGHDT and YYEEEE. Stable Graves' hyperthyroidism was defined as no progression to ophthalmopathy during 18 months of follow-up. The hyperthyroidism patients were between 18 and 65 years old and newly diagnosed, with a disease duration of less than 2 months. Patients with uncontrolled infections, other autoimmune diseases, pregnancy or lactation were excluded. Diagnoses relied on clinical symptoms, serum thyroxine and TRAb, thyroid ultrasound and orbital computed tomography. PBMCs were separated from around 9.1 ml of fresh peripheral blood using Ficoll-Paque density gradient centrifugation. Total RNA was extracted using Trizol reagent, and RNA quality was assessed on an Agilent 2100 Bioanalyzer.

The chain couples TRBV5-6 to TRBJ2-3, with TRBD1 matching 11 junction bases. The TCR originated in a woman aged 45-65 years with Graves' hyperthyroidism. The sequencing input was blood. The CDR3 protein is CASSWDRGDTQYF. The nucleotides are TGTGCCAGCAGCTGGGACAGGGGGGATACGCAGTATTTT.